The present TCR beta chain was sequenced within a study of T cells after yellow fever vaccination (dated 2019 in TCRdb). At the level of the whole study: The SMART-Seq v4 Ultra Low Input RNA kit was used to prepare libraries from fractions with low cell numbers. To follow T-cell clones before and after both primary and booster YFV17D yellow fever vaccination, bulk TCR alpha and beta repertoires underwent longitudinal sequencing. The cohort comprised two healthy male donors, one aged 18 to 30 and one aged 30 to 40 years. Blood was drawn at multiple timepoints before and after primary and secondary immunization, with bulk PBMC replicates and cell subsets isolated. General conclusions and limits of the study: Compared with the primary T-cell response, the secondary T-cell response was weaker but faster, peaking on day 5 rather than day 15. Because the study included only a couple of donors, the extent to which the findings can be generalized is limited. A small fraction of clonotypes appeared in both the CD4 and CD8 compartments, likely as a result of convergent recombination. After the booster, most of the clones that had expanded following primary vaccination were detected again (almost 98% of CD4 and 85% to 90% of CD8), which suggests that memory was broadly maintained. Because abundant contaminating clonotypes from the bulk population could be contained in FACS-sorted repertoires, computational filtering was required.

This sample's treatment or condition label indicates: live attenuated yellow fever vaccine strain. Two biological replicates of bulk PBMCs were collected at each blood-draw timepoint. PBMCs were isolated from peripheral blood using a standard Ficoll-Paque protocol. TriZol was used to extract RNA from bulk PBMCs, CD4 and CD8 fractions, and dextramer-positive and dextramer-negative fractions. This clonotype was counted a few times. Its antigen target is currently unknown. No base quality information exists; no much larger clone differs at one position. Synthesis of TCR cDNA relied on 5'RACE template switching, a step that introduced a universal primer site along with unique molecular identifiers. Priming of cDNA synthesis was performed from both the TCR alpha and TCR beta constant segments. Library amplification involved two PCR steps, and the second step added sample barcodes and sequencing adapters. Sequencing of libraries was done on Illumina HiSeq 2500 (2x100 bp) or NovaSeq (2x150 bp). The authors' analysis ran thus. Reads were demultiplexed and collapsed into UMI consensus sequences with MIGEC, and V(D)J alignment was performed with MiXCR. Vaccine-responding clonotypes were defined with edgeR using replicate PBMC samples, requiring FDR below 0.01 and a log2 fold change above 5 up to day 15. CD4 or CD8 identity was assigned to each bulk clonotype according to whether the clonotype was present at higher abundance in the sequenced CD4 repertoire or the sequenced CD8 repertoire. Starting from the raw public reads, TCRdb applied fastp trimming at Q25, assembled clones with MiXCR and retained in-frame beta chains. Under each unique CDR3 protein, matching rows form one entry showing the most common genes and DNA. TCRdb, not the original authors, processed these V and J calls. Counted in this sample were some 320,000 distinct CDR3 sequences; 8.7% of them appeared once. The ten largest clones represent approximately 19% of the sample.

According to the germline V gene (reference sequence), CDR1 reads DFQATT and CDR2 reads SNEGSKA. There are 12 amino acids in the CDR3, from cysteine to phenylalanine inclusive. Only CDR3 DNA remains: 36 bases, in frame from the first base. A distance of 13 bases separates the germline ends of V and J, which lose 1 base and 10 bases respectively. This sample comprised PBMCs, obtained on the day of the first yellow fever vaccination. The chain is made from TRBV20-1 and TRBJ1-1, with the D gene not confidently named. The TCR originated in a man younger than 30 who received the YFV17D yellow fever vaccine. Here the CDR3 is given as CSARVNQAGAFF. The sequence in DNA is TGCAGTGCTAGAGTTAATCAGGCCGGAGCTTTCTTT.